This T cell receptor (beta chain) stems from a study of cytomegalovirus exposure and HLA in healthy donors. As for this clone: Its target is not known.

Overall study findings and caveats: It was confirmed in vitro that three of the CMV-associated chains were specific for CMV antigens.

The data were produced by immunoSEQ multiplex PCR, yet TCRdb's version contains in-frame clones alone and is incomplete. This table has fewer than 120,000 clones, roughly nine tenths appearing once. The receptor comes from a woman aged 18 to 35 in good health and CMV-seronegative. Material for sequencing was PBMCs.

CDR3 sequence (DNA): TGTGCCAGCAGTGGTCAGGGGGCTGAAGCTTTCTTT. Translated: CASSGQGAEAFF. The rearrangement uses TRBV5-8 and TRBJ1-1; 7 nucleotides align to TRBD1. Per the germline V gene, CDR1 is SGHTS and CDR2 is YDEGEE. The CDR3 is 12 amino acids. Unmatched junction bases numbered 4, after V lost 5 bases and J lost 6 bases.